This is a list of T cell receptor beta chains from one sample in a study of T cell repertoires in cytomegalovirus infection. TCRdb reanalysed the reads using MiXCR and keeps one entry per CDR3 protein. The sample consists of about 830,000 distinct CDR3 sequences, around a third of them appearing once. Their antigens are not known. Specimen: cultured CD8+ T cells from PBMCs, collected from culture after CMV antigen stimulation. Every receptor here comes from a human donor in good health (CMV status not recorded). Some clones in this sample may be carry-over from other donors' samples. The CDR3 runs from the conserved cysteine through the conserved F or W. Each record gives: clone size, D gene, V gene, J gene, CDR3 protein, CDR3 DNA. A D gene is named only where the DNA matches it firmly. A row's size may be missing; if present it is once, few, many or a size class.

clone size: -; D gene: TRBD1; V gene: TRBV29-1; J gene: TRBJ1-2; CDR3 protein: CSVEDEDRGSYGYTF; CDR3 DNA: TGCAGCGTTGAAGACGAGGACAGGGGCTCCTATGGCTACACCTTC
clone size: -; D gene: -; V gene: TRBV9; J gene: TRBJ2-1; CDR3 protein: CASSPTMGRGSGNEQFF; CDR3 DNA: TGTGCCAGCAGCCCAACGATGGGCAGGGGAAGTGGAAATGAGCAGTTCTTC
clone size: -; D gene: TRBD2; V gene: TRBV7-4; J gene: TRBJ2-4; CDR3 protein: CASSTSGGGGKNIQYF; CDR3 DNA: TGTGCCAGCAGCACGAGCGGGGGGGGCGGCAAAAACATTCAGTACTTC
clone size: few; D gene: -; V gene: TRBV5-4; J gene: TRBJ1-1; CDR3 protein: CASSLGVHEAFF; CDR3 DNA: TGTGCCAGCAGCTTGGGGGTCCATGAAGCTTTCTTT
clone size: -; D gene: -; V gene: TRBV7-9; J gene: TRBJ1-4; CDR3 protein: CASSLITAGNEKLFF; CDR3 DNA: TGTGCCAGCAGCTTGATTACAGCGGGTAATGAAAAACTGTTTTTT
clone size: -; D gene: TRBD1; V gene: TRBV29-1; J gene: TRBJ2-3; CDR3 protein: CSVEGLIGTGLTDTQYF; CDR3 DNA: TGCAGCGTTGAAGGTCTTATTGGGACAGGGCTAACAGATACGCAGTATTTT
clone size: few; D gene: -; V gene: TRBV11-2; J gene: TRBJ2-2; CDR3 protein: CASSLSGGAATGELFF; CDR3 DNA: TGTGCCAGCAGCTTATCAGGCGGGGCGGCCACCGGGGAGCTGTTTTTT
clone size: many; D gene: -; V gene: TRBV7-6; J gene: TRBJ2-7; CDR3 protein: CASSLSGGYEQYF; CDR3 DNA: TGTGCCAGCAGCTTATCTGGCGGCTACGAGCAGTACTTC
clone size: few; D gene: TRBD2; V gene: TRBV7-9; J gene: TRBJ2-1; CDR3 protein: CASSLPGGPSGGGDEQFF; CDR3 DNA: TGTGCCAGCAGCTTACCCGGCGGTCCTAGCGGGGGGGGAGATGAGCAGTTCTTC
clone size: many; D gene: -; V gene: TRBV7-9; J gene: TRBJ2-5; CDR3 protein: CASSPRERSRETQYF; CDR3 DNA: TGTGCCAGCAGCCCACGCGAGCGGAGCCGAGAGACCCAGTACTTC
clone size: few; D gene: TRBD1; V gene: TRBV7-4; J gene: TRBJ1-6; CDR3 protein: CASSFTGGNSPLHF; CDR3 DNA: TGTGCCAGCAGCTTTACAGGGGGCAATTCACCCCTCCACTTT
clone size: few; D gene: TRBD2; V gene: TRBV2; J gene: TRBJ2-5; CDR3 protein: CASKPTSGGMETQYF; CDR3 DNA: TGTGCCAGCAAACCGACTAGCGGGGGCATGGAGACCCAGTACTTC
clone size: -; D gene: TRBD2; V gene: TRBV20-1; J gene: TRBJ2-1; CDR3 protein: CSARSTGLADRYNEQFF; CDR3 DNA: TGCAGTGCTAGAAGCACGGGACTAGCGGACCGCTACAATGAGCAGTTCTTC
clone size: -; D gene: -; V gene: TRBV9; J gene: TRBJ1-2; CDR3 protein: CASSGAHGYTF; CDR3 DNA: TGTGCCAGCAGCGGAGCCCATGGCTACACCTTC
clone size: many; D gene: -; V gene: TRBV7-8; J gene: TRBJ1-1; CDR3 protein: CASSLAAGGNTEAFF; CDR3 DNA: TGTGCCAGCAGCTTAGCGGCGGGCGGGAACACTGAAGCTTTCTTT
clone size: few; D gene: -; V gene: TRBV4-1; J gene: TRBJ2-1; CDR3 protein: CASSYKVQGSYNEQFF; CDR3 DNA: TGCGCCAGCAGCTACAAGGTACAGGGTTCCTACAATGAGCAGTTCTTC
clone size: few; D gene: -; V gene: TRBV6-1; J gene: TRBJ2-5; CDR3 protein: CASSLEDGLQETQYF; CDR3 DNA: TGTGCCAGCAGTTTGGAGGACGGGCTACAAGAGACCCAGTACTTC
clone size: -; D gene: -; V gene: TRBV20-1; J gene: TRBJ2-1; CDR3 protein: CSASAQGRGSYNEQFF; CDR3 DNA: TGCAGTGCTAGTGCACAGGGGAGGGGGAGCTACAATGAGCAGTTCTTC
clone size: few; D gene: TRBD2; V gene: TRBV7-6; J gene: TRBJ2-3; CDR3 protein: CASSRRLARTDTQYF; CDR3 DNA: TGTGCCAGCAGCCGCAGACTAGCCCGCACAGATACGCAGTATTTT
clone size: many; D gene: TRBD2; V gene: TRBV7-6; J gene: TRBJ2-5; CDR3 protein: CASSPSGGRGETQYF; CDR3 DNA: TGTGCCAGCAGCCCCTCCGGTGGGAGGGGAGAGACCCAGTACTTC
clone size: few; D gene: -; V gene: TRBV7-6; J gene: TRBJ1-6; CDR3 protein: CASSLDMNSPLHF; CDR3 DNA: TGTGCCAGCAGCTTAGATATGAATTCACCCCTCCACTTT
clone size: few; D gene: -; V gene: TRBV10-3; J gene: TRBJ1-3; CDR3 protein: CAISESLGNTIYF; CDR3 DNA: TGTGCCATCAGTGAGTCTCTCGGAAACACCATATATTTT
clone size: -; D gene: -; V gene: TRBV7-6; J gene: TRBJ2-7; CDR3 protein: CASSSMLGGYEQYF; CDR3 DNA: TGTGCCAGCAGTTCTATGCTGGGGGGCTACGAGCAGTACTTC
clone size: -; D gene: -; V gene: TRBV25-1; J gene: TRBJ1-2; CDR3 protein: CASSEFLYYGYTF; CDR3 DNA: TGTGCCAGCAGTGAATTCCTATACTATGGCTACACCTTC
clone size: -; D gene: -; V gene: TRBV7-9; J gene: TRBJ2-3; CDR3 protein: CASSLVPDLPFSTDTQYF; CDR3 DNA: TGTGCCAGCAGCTTAGTTCCGGATCTTCCCTTTAGCACAGATACGCAGTATTTT
clone size: -; D gene: -; V gene: TRBV7-9; J gene: TRBJ2-7; CDR3 protein: CASSGLGREQYF; CDR3 DNA: TGTGCCAGCAGCGGACTGGGCCGCGAGCAGTACTTC
clone size: -; D gene: -; V gene: TRBV6-1; J gene: TRBJ1-3; CDR3 protein: CASRVKLDSAGNTIYF; CDR3 DNA: TGTGCCAGCCGGGTTAAATTGGACAGCGCTGGAAACACCATATATTTT
clone size: many; D gene: TRBD1; V gene: TRBV3-1; J gene: TRBJ2-7; CDR3 protein: CASSPDGTGGEQYF; CDR3 DNA: TGTGCCAGCAGCCCCGATGGGACAGGCGGCGAGCAGTACTTC